This note documents a single T cell receptor (beta chain) sequence. Its antigen remains unidentified. The CDR3 runs 13 residues. Germline V lookup: CDR1 SGHTA, CDR2 FQGNSA. V lost 5 bases, J lost 10 bases, and 17 bases lay in between. These data are taken from a study of cytomegalovirus exposure and HLA in healthy donors. With 60 Vbeta and 13 Jbeta primers, the PCR was carried out. Sequenced by immunoSEQ multiplex PCR; TCRdb stores in-frame clones only, minus some. Among over 95,000 clones, about 74% were seen once, and the ten largest hold under 3.5%. Study-wide points: Reports credit the classifier with highly specific, highly sensitive diagnosis of cytomegalovirus status. Earlier analysis found most TCR beta V segments productive about 87% or about 30% of the time.

Although they were nominally healthy when sampled, donors likely had unrecorded immune exposures. This sequence was found in a female donor in good health and CMV-seronegative. Sequencing was performed on PBMCs. The V gene is TRBV7-2, the J gene TRBJ1-1; possible D gene TRBD1, 5 bases. The CDR3 DNA reads TGTGCCAGCAGCAACCAGCTATTAAGGGGAGCTTTCTTT. Protein: CASSNQLLRGAFF.